This TCR beta chain is drawn from a study of control samples from healthy donors and cancer patients. The CDR3 totals 16 residues. Looked up from germline, CDR1 is SNHLY and CDR2 is FYNNEI. The V end was cut by 6 bases, the J end by 2 bases, with 19 bases between. The data were produced by immunoSEQ multiplex PCR, yet TCRdb's version contains in-frame clones alone and is incomplete. There are around 120,000 clones in the sample; 91% occur only once, and almost 8% lies in the top ten. Sequencing was carried out using blood. The chain couples TRBV2 to TRBJ2-5; TRBD1 might be the D (5 bases). This TCR came from a woman aged 18 to 35 in good health. CDR3 sequence: CASSRRAQGWQETQYF. CDR3 nucleotide sequence: TGTGCCAGCAGCCGCCGGGCTCAGGGATGGCAAGAGACCCAGTACTTC.